The following is a T cell receptor (beta chain) sequence with its context. Its antigen is not identified. This specimen belongs to a study of T cells in Graves' hyperthyroidism and ophthalmopathy. Study summary: Peripheral blood was acquired at first diagnosis, ahead of any therapy whatsoever. Regarding the study as a whole: Most clonotypes expanded in the thyroid (above 0.001) were also present in blood.

V lost 7 bases to trimming and J lost 7 bases; unmatched junction nucleotides: 9. The CDR3 has 14 residues. Germline-derived CDR1 and CDR2 are SGHAT and FQNNGV. Researchers amplified the TCR beta CDR3 regions from RNA transcripts. The TCR CDR3 was amplified in a first-round RT-PCR using the HTBI primer set. TCRdb fed the multiplex PCR reads into MiXCR, producing one record per CDR3 protein. The table shows 200,000 to 250,000 distinct CDR3 sequences, with roughly 15% occurring only once. The study based diagnoses on clinical symptoms, serum thyroxine and TRAb, thyroid ultrasound and orbital computed tomography. Isolation of PBMCs was performed on around 10 ml fresh peripheral blood.

The TCR sequence derives from a man between 50 and 59 years old with Graves' hyperthyroidism. The sequencing input was blood. The V gene is TRBV11-2, the J gene TRBJ2-5; 10 nucleotides agree with TRBD1. The DNA for the CDR3 is TGTGCCAGCACCCGGACAGGGGGATGGGGGACCCAGTACTTC. This translates into CASTRTGGWGTQYF.